The subject of this entry is one TCR beta chain. Its specificity is not known. This sample is part of a study of cytomegalovirus exposure and HLA in healthy donors. General study points: Judged likely to be a sequencing artifact was a cluster of highly shared sequence variants. Reports indicate that TCR beta sequences accurately predicted the HLA-A and HLA-B alleles of most subjects.

V trimming: 4 bases; J trimming: 2 bases; junction bases outside the gene matches: 10. This CDR3 region has 19 residues. Germline CDR1 and CDR2: SGDLS and YYNGEE. In the PCR, 60 Vbeta and 13 Jbeta primers were used. Per the authors' pipeline: Approximately 79 million unique TCR beta chains, roughly 11 million of them shared, were counted by a later analysis. Assay: immunoSEQ multiplex PCR; the TCRdb copy retains only in-frame clones and omits some. V, J and clone size are those of that table, while D and trimming were read from the DNA. The repertoire holds more than 200,000 clones, with approximately 70% as singletons.

The gene calls are TRBV9 and TRBJ2-3, with TRBD2 matching over 16 bases. This receptor was identified in a man aged 35-49 years in good health and CMV-seropositive. The sample comprised PBMCs. The CDR3 protein is CASSLRGLAGGSDTDTQYF. CDR3 DNA: TGTGCCAGCAGCCTCAGGGGACTAGCGGGGGGGTCGGACACAGATACGCAGTATTTT.